The rows below give T cell receptor beta chains drawn from one sample of a study of cytomegalovirus exposure and HLA in healthy donors. The protocol was immunoSEQ multiplex PCR, while the TCRdb copy is restricted to in-frame clones and leaves out a portion. Among fewer than 400,000 clones listed, more than 80% were seen once. Sample: PBMCs. Receptors were obtained from a woman younger than 35 in good health and CMV-seronegative. The conserved cysteine and the conserved F or W are not part of the CDR3 here.

v_gene,CDR3aa
TRBV15,ATSRDRTAGEKLF
TRBV25-1,ASSASSGGSSYNEQF
TRBV30,AWSVRTSGNQETQY
TRBV6-1,ASSEVYFSYGYT
TRBV9,ASSVIPTRTSGVTDTQY
TRBV25-1,ASSDVGLAGDNEQF
TRBV30,AWRVDRPNTEAF
TRBV14,ASSHQRSSGRNYEQY
TRBV27,ASSLYGTGVQPQH
TRBV15,ATSNGLAGGSPNEQF
TRBV6-4,ASSQMGGSYNEQF
TRBV7-3,ASSSTPGLKNIQY
TRBV6-5,ASRRTSGSYEQY
TRBV18,ASSPGQDYGYT
TRBV7-2,ASSLVGGSNQPQH
TRBV7-3,ASSDTSSYEQY
TRBV15,ATSSPTSRGATTDTQY